Listed here are 19 T cell receptor beta chains from one sample, sequenced in a study of early T cells in non-severe SARS-CoV-2 infection. TCRdb reprocessed the 5' RACE reads via MiXCR and lists one record per CDR3 protein. The sample holds approximately 60,000 distinct CDR3 sequences, roughly 12% seen once. Specimen: whole blood. These receptor sequences come from an adult who was a healthcare worker with PCR-confirmed SARS-CoV-2 infection or an uninfected control (not recorded which).

This clonotype has at least ten counts. The chain has TRBV19 and TRBJ1-5; perhaps TRBD1 as D (5 bases). The CDR3 consists of 15 residues. V lost 2 bases and J lost 3, with 11 bases in between. Germline lookup yields CDR1 LNHDA and CDR2 SQIVND (reference sequence). The CDR3 DNA sequence: TGTGCCAGTAGTATATTCGGGGCCTCCAATCAGCCCCAGCATTTT. The encoded protein is CASSIFGASNQPQHF.

This clonotype was counted many times. The rearrangement joins TRBV19 to TRBJ2-1; either TRBD1 or TRBD2 may supply D (5 bases each). The CDR3 has 12 amino acids. V dropped 6 bases and J dropped 15 bases, with 18 bases sitting between them. Germline V gene sequence: CDR1 LNHDA, CDR2 SQIVND (reference sequence). CDR3 residues: CASSPAGAGLFF. Written as DNA, the CDR3 is TGTGCCAGTAGCCCTGCCGGGGCGGGTTTGTTCTTC.

There are a few counts of this clonotype. The chain uses TRBV12-3 or TRBV12-4 and TRBJ1-3; D unclear. V was trimmed by 11 bases and J by 4 bases, leaving 6 bases between them. This CDR3 is built from 10 residues. The CDR3 coding sequence is TGTGCCTCATGGGGAAACACCATATATTTT. Its protein product is CASWGNTIYF.

The table lists this clonotype with many counts. This chain links TRBV21-1 with TRBJ2-7; no DNA check was done on the table's D call, TRBD1. TRBV21-1 is shown as a pseudogene. This CDR3 region has 15 residues. The CDR3 protein is CASSKSGQGRPWQYF. CDR3 nucleotide sequence: TGTGCCAGCAGCAAATCCGGACAGGGTCGCCCGTGGCAGTACTTC.

This clonotype was counted ten times or more. The chain employs TRBV7-3 and TRBJ2-5, with 7 positions matching TRBD2. With V trimmed by 1 base and J by 5 bases, 4 bases remained unmatched. Germline assignment: CDR1 SGHTA and CDR2 FQGTGA. The CDR3 is 14 residues long. CDR3 DNA: TGTGCCAGCAGCTTAAATAGGGGAGGGGAGACCCAGTACTTC. It encodes CASSLNRGGETQYF.

This clonotype was detected ten times or more. V usage is TRBV28 and J usage is TRBJ2-3; D ambiguous. Germline CDR1 reads MDHEN; CDR2 reads SYDVKM. The CDR3 covers 9 residues. The CDR3 bases are TGTGCTTCGGGAGATACGCAGTATTTT. Protein product: CASGDTQYF. The entire variable domain, with the rest obtained from reference TRBV28 and TRBJ2-3, is as follows: DVKVTQSSRYLVKRTGEKVFLECVQDMDHENMFWYRQDPGLGLRLIYFSYDVKMKEKGDIPEGYSVSREKKERFSLILESASTNQTSMYLCASGDTQYFGPGTRLTVL.

This clonotype was observed once. V gene TRBV2 combines with J gene TRBJ2-7, with TRBD2 matching over 8 bases. After removal of 6 bases from V and 7 bases from J, the junction contained 11 bases not matched to a gene. This CDR3 is 14 amino acids long. In germline, CDR1 is SNHLY, CDR2 FYNNEI. The CDR3 loop is CASRTSVVPWEQYF. The CDR3 DNA reads as TGTGCCAGCAGGACTAGCGTAGTCCCGTGGGAGCAGTACTTC.

The chain recombines TRBV30 with TRBJ2-3; D gene unclear. There are 12 residues in the CDR3. The germline V gene encodes CDR1 GTSNPN and CDR2 SVGIG (reference sequence). The germline V and J ends were trimmed by 2 bases and 2 bases, with 5 bases remaining between them. The DNA of the CDR3 is TGTGCCTGGAGTTTCCCCACAGATACGCAGTATTTT. It specifies CAWSFPTDTQYF.

This clonotype has ten or more counts. The chain recombines TRBV25-1 with TRBJ1-2; D gene unclear. The CDR3 is made up of 12 amino acids. CDR1 is MGHDK, CDR2 SYGVNS, per germline. Trimming took off 7 bases at V and 1 base at J, with 7 bases between the two ends. CDR3 region: CASKGFNYGYTF. In nucleotides, the CDR3 is TGTGCCAGCAAGGGCTTTAACTATGGCTACACCTTC.

The rearrangement links TRBV11-3 to TRBJ2-1; D is uncertain. This CDR3 is 13 amino acids long. V dropped 3 bases and J dropped 4 bases, with 7 bases sitting between them. CDR1 is SGHNT and CDR2 is YENEEA in the germline V gene. CDR3 loop: CASSFSGYNEQFF. The DNA of the CDR3 is TGTGCCAGCAGCTTTTCGGGTTACAATGAGCAGTTCTTC.

This clonotype was seen ten or more times. The chain recombines TRBV7-8 with TRBJ2-3; D not certain. The CDR3 sequence is 12 residues long. V lost 1 base and J lost 6, with 5 bases in between. In germline, CDR1 is SGHVS, CDR2 FQNEAQ. The CDR3 nucleotides read TGTGCCAGCAGCTTAGAGACGGATACGCAGTATTTT. Encoded protein: CASSLETDTQYF.

This clonotype was observed a few times. The CDR3 DNA follows: TGTGCCAGCAGCGAGACGACAGGCCAAGAAGCTTTCTTT. Translating gives CASSETTGQEAFF. The chain links TRBV7-9 to TRBJ1-1; D possibly corresponds to TRBD1 (6 bases). Germline V gene lookup returns CDR1 SEHNR and CDR2 FQNEAQ (reference sequence). Trimming removed 5 bases from V and 8 bases from J, with 15 bases in between. There are 13 residues in the CDR3.

The sample holds a few counts of this clonotype. The chain employs TRBV12-3 or TRBV12-4 and TRBJ1-4; TRBD1 matches at 8 bases. J gave up 8 bases and V 5 bases, and 10 bases lay outside the gene matches. The CDR3 is 15 residues long. This chain's CDR3 is CASSNGQGSGEKLFF. CDR3 DNA sequence: TGTGCCAGCAGTAACGGACAGGGCAGTGGCGAAAAACTGTTTTTT.

The chain joins TRBV27 to TRBJ2-1; TRBD2 is a possible D gene (6 bases). In germline, CDR1 is MNHEY, CDR2 SMNVEV (reference sequence). This CDR3 has 14 amino acids. Trimming removed 6 bases at V and 7 bases at J, with 16 bases between. The CDR3 sequence is CASSPAGPLNEQFF. The CDR3 DNA follows: TGTGCCAGCAGCCCCGCGGGACCCCTTAATGAGCAGTTCTTC.

The V call is TRBV19, the J call TRBJ2-3, with D perhaps TRBD1 or TRBD2 (5 bases each). CDR1 LNHDA and CDR2 SQIVND come from the germline V gene (reference sequence). The CDR3 length is 14 residues. Trimming took 2 bases from V and 5 from J, leaving 11 bases between them. CDR3 amino acids: CASSISGRGDTQYF. Here the CDR3 DNA reads TGTGCCAGTAGTATAAGCGGTAGGGGAGATACGCAGTATTTT.

This clonotype showed up many times. This rearrangement joins TRBV30 to TRBJ1-2; 7 nucleotides line up with TRBD1. The CDR3 spans 14 residues. Trimming cost V 4 bases and J 2 bases; bases outside gene matches: 7. CDR1 is GTSNPN and CDR2 is SVGIG in the germline V gene (reference sequence). CDR3 nucleotides: TGTGCCTGGACCATGGGACAGATAAACTATGGCTACACCTTC. Protein sequence: CAWTMGQINYGYTF.

The sample holds many counts of this clonotype. The rearrangement links TRBV6-5 to TRBJ2-2; tentatively, D is TRBD1 or TRBD2 (6 bases each). Trimming took 2 bases from V and 5 from J, leaving 12 bases between them. This CDR3 is 15 amino acids long. Germline values: CDR1 MNHEY, CDR2 SVGAGI. CDR3 in amino acids: CASSYNGGGTGELFF. CDR3 nucleotide sequence: TGTGCCAGCAGTTACAACGGGGGCGGAACCGGGGAGCTGTTTTTT.

The chain's CDR3 is CASSVVPSGNTIYF. CDR3 DNA sequence: TGTGCCAGCAGCGTAGTGCCCTCTGGAAACACCATATATTTT. The V call is TRBV9, the J call TRBJ1-3; D is unclear. CDR1 and CDR2 (germline): SGDLS, YYNGEE. The CDR3 extends over 14 amino acids. Trimming stripped 0 bases from V and 0 bases from J, with 4 bases between. Looking up the rest from reference TRBV9 and TRBJ1-3 gives the full variable domain: DSGVTQTPKHLITATGQRVTLRCSPRSGDLSVYWYQQSLDQGLQFLIQYYNGEERAKGNILERFSAQQFPDLHSELNLSSLELGDSALYFCASSVVPSGNTIYFGEGSWLTVV.

This clonotype came up a few times. This chain connects TRBV6-5 to TRBJ2-1, with 13 bases matching TRBD2. The germline CDR1 and CDR2 sequences are MNHEY and SVGAGI. V lost 7 bases and J lost 4; bases outside the gene matches: 10. CDR3 size: 17 residues. CDR3 loop: CASTSLAGGPHYNEQFF. The CDR3 nucleotides read TGTGCCAGCACCTCACTAGCGGGAGGGCCCCATTACAATGAGCAGTTCTTC.